These T cell receptor beta chains were read from a single sample in a study of cytotoxic CD8 clonotypes in ibrutinib-treated CLL. Libraries were prepared by immunoSEQ multiplex PCR; TCRdb keeps only in-frame clonotypes and omits some of them. This sample has almost 250,000 clones; roughly 74% occur once, and the top ten carry 15%. The material was PBMCs, obtained after 24 months of ibrutinib treatment. The source is a human donor with chronic lymphocytic leukemia. CDR3s include the opening cysteine and the closing phenylalanine or tryptophan. D genes are given only for firm matches. The size entry is marked missing in some rows and otherwise reads once, few, many or a size class.

V gene	J gene	D gene	CDR3 length	clone size	CDR3 protein	CDR3 DNA
TRBV25-1	TRBJ2-1	TRBD2	16	few	CASSELAGGTYNEQFF	TGTGCCAGCAGTGAATTAGCGGGAGGAACCTACAATGAGCAGTTCTTC
TRBV28	TRBJ1-5	.	13	.	CASSKRGNQPQHF	TGTGCCAGCAGTAAAAGAGGCAATCAGCCCCAGCATTTT
TRBV27	TRBJ2-7	.	15	.	CASSLTGQGYYEQYF	TGTGCCAGCAGTTTAACGGGGCAAGGGTATTACGAGCAGTACTTC
TRBV19	TRBJ2-5	TRBD2	17	once	CASSIGGSGIMRETQYF	TGTGCCAGTAGTATAGGGGGTAGCGGGATAATGAGGGAGACCCAGTACTTC
TRBV6-5	TRBJ1-2	.	14	.	CASSPGHLNYGYTF	TGTGCCAGCAGTCCGGGACACCTAAACTATGGCTACACCTTC
TRBV2	TRBJ2-3	.	13	.	CASSTSPTDTQYF	TGTGCCAGCAGTACTAGCCCCACAGATACGCAGTATTTT
TRBV7-9	TRBJ2-7	.	16	once	CASSSPPPGSSYEQYF	TGTGCCAGCAGCTCCCCACCACCCGGGAGCTCCTACGAGCAGTACTTC
TRBV19	TRBJ2-5	TRBD1	15	.	CASSKARGLGETQYF	TGTGCCAGTAGTAAGGCCAGGGGGTTGGGAGAGACCCAGTACTTC
TRBV7-8	TRBJ2-3	.	16	.	CASSFSREPLFDTQYF	TGTGCCAGCAGCTTTTCTCGGGAGCCCCTTTTCGATACGCAGTATTTT
TRBV6-5	TRBJ1-5	.	14	.	CASSFGVGDQPQHF	TGTGCCAGCAGTTTCGGGGTAGGGGATCAGCCCCAGCATTTT
TRBV2	TRBJ2-1	.	12	.	CASRPLAHEQFF	TGTGCCAGCAGGCCTCTAGCGCACGAGCAGTTCTTC
TRBV9	TRBJ2-5	.	12	.	CASSGPQKTQYF	TGTGCCAGCAGCGGTCCGCAGAAGACCCAGTACTTC
TRBV9	TRBJ2-1	TRBD2	17	.	CASSLSSGRLAYNEQFF	TGTGCCAGCAGTCTTAGTAGCGGGAGGCTTGCCTACAATGAGCAGTTCTTC
TRBV28	TRBJ2-5	.	13	.	CARGALERKTQYF	TGTGCCAGGGGTGCGTTAGAAAGGAAGACCCAGTACTTC
TRBV27	TRBJ2-1	TRBD2	14	.	CASQGLAGGNEQFF	TGTGCCAGCCAGGGACTAGCGGGAGGGAATGAGCAGTTCTTC
TRBV7-2	TRBJ1-1	.	13	.	CASSLDRNTEAFF	TGTGCCAGCAGCTTAGATCGGAACACTGAAGCTTTCTTT
TRBV7-9	TRBJ2-1	.	13	.	CASSLPFYNEQFF	TGTGCCAGCAGCTTACCCTTTTACAATGAGCAGTTCTTC
TRBV6-5	TRBJ1-4	.	16	.	CASSYSSGGRGEKLFF	TGTGCCAGCAGTTACTCGTCGGGGGGCCGTGGTGAAAAACTGTTTTTT
TRBV4-3	TRBJ1-4	TRBD1	17	.	CASSQDGTGGTNEKLFF	TGCGCCAGCAGCCAAGATGGCACAGGGGGAACTAATGAAAAACTGTTTTTT
TRBV27	TRBJ2-1	.	13	.	CASSAGSYNEQFF	TGTGCCAGCAGTGCCGGCTCCTACAATGAGCAGTTCTTC
TRBV4-3	TRBJ2-7	TRBD2	19	.	CASSQEAKLAGGPSYEQYF	TGCGCCAGCAGCCAAGAAGCCAAACTAGCGGGAGGGCCGTCCTACGAGCAGTACTTC
TRBV28	TRBJ1-5	.	15	.	CAAAGRRGGYQPQHF	TGTGCCGCAGCGGGGAGAAGGGGTGGTTATCAGCCCCAGCATTTT
TRBV6-1	TRBJ1-1	.	15	.	CASSEGTEQDTEAFF	TGTGCCAGCAGTGAAGGAACAGAGCAGGACACTGAAGCTTTCTTT
TRBV19	TRBJ1-5	.	14	.	CASSLSRSNQPQHF	TGTGCCAGTAGTTTGAGCCGATCTAATCAGCCCCAGCATTTT
TRBV6-5	TRBJ2-6	.	13	few	CASRTPGANVLTF	TGTGCCAGCAGAACCCCTGGGGCCAACGTCCTGACTTTC
TRBV20-1	TRBJ2-1	TRBD2	11	.	CSARSTSGQFF	TGCAGTGCTAGGTCTACTAGCGGGCAGTTCTTC
TRBV5-1	TRBJ1-4	.	14	few	CASSLNTRNEKLFF	TGCGCCAGCAGCTTGAACACCCGTAATGAAAAACTGTTTTTT
TRBV28	TRBJ1-1	.	12	few	CASSPRVTEAFF	TGTGCCAGCAGCCCGAGGGTAACTGAAGCTTTCTTT
TRBV28	TRBJ1-2	TRBD1	11	few	CASTGNDGYTF	TGCGCGTCGACAGGGAATGATGGCTACACCTTC
TRBV7-2	TRBJ2-3	.	14	.	CASSFSQTGDTQYF	TGTGCCAGCAGCTTTAGCCAGACGGGAGATACGCAGTATTTT
TRBV29-1	TRBJ1-5	TRBD1	15	.	CSVEDGTGSNQPQHF	TGCAGCGTTGAAGACGGGACAGGAAGCAATCAGCCCCAGCATTTT
TRBV5-1	TRBJ2-6	.	15	.	CASSLAASGANVLTF	TGCGCCAGCAGCTTGGCGGCTTCTGGGGCCAACGTCCTGACTTTC
TRBV7-8	TRBJ2-5	TRBD2	15	.	CASSLGLAGFETQYF	TGTGCCAGCAGCTTAGGTCTAGCGGGTTTTGAGACCCAGTACTTC
TRBV6-5	TRBJ2-7	TRBD1	14	few	CASSSTGGTYEQYF	TGTGCCAGCAGTTCCACAGGGGGAACCTACGAGCAGTACTTC
TRBV19	TRBJ1-5	TRBD1	18	.	CASSRGQDWVYSNQPQHF	TGTGCCAGTAGTAGGGGACAGGATTGGGTTTATAGCAATCAGCCCCAGCATTTT
TRBV28	TRBJ1-2	.	12	.	CASNQAFYGYTF	TGTGCCAGCAACCAGGCTTTCTATGGCTACACCTTC
TRBV5-1	TRBJ1-3	TRBD1	15	.	CASSSTGVSGNTIYF	TGCGCCAGCAGCTCCACAGGGGTCTCTGGAAACACCATATATTTT
TRBV10-3	TRBJ1-2	TRBD1	13	few	CAISVTGGYGYTF	TGTGCCATCAGTGTTACAGGGGGCTATGGCTACACCTTC
TRBV30	TRBJ2-2	TRBD1	15	few	CAWVIPDRGAGELFF	TGTGCCTGGGTCATCCCGGACAGGGGAGCCGGGGAGCTGTTTTTT
TRBV28	TRBJ1-1	.	13	.	CASSSGQNTEAFF	TGTGCCAGCAGTTCGGGACAGAACACTGAAGCTTTCTTT
TRBV11-2	TRBJ1-4	TRBD1	19	.	CASSSPGGFWTPSNEKLFF	TGTGCCAGCAGCTCACCAGGGGGATTCTGGACACCTTCTAATGAAAAACTGTTTTTT
TRBV6-5	TRBJ1-2	TRBD1	15	.	CASSRYRGRYYGYTF	TGTGCCAGCAGCCGCTACAGGGGCCGCTACTATGGCTACACCTTC
TRBV18	TRBJ2-5	.	11	few	CASSPGETQYF	TGTGCCAGCTCACCAGGAGAGACCCAGTACTTC
TRBV30	TRBJ1-2	TRBD1	13	.	CAWSPGTADGYTF	TGTGCCTGGAGTCCCGGGACAGCGGATGGCTACACCTTC